One T cell receptor (beta chain) is described in this entry. This record belongs to a study of shared clonotypes between healthy human individuals. Generated by immunoSEQ multiplex PCR, the TCRdb table keeps only in-frame clones and is missing some. The repertoire consists of about 700,000 clones, with over 65% occurring once and the leading ten covering less than 2%. V was pared by 2 bases and J by 7 bases, with 24 bases between. The CDR3 sequence is 17 residues long. Germline loops: CDR1 SEHNR, CDR2 FQNEAQ (reference sequence). The TCR originated in a woman in her thirties in good health. Sequences were obtained from memory CD4+ T cells sorted from blood. As to subset: CD45RA-negative fraction. The chain employs TRBV7-9 and TRBJ2-7; possibly TRBD2 for D (6 bases). CDR3 in DNA: TGTGCCAGCAGCTTAACCTACACTTCGGGGGTCCTCGGTGAGCAGTACTTC. Protein sequence: CASSLTYTSGVLGEQYF.